This T cell receptor beta chain comes out of a study of T cell responses to AZD1222 COVID-19 vaccine. As for the study in general: Pooling was applied to second doses at about 4 or about 12 weeks.

Germline lookup yields CDR1 LNHNV and CDR2 YYDKDF (reference sequence). V lost 2 bases and J 0 bases, leaving 17 bases between the germline ends. The CDR3 consists of 18 residues. Method: immunoSEQ multiplex PCR; TCRdb's copy keeps in-frame clones and lacks some. The repertoire holds 130,000 or so clones, 94% seen once, with around 6.6% in the top ten. With regard to this clone: Its specificity is unknown.

Study conclusions and caveats: Spike-specific TCR breadth and depth rose after two AZD1222 doses. Distributed over spike, vaccine-associated CD4 TCRs predominated at 160-218 and 743-854. Clonal diversity may have been underestimated, and the donors were mostly white British, with more females than males.

The source was peripheral blood, collected on day 0 of AZD1222 vaccination. The clonotype comes from an adult in good health. The chain is built from TRBV15 and TRBJ1-3; no reliable D call. The CDR3 is CATSRTLSGPPSGNTIYF. The CDR3 bases are TGTGCCACCAGCAGAACATTGTCAGGTCCCCCCTCTGGAAACACCATATATTTT.